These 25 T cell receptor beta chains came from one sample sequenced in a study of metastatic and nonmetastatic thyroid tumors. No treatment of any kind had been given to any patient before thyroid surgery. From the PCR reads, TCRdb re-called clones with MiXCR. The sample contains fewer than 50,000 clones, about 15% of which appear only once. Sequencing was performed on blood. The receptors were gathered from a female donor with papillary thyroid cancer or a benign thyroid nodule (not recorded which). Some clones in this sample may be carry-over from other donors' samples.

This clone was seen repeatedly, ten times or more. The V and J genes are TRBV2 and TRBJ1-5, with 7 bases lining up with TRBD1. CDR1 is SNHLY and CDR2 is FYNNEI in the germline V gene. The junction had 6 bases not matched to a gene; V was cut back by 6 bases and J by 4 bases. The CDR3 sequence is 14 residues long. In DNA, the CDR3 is TGTGCCAGCAGCGCCGGGACAGTAAATCAGCCCCAGCATTTT. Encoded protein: CASSAGTVNQPQHF.

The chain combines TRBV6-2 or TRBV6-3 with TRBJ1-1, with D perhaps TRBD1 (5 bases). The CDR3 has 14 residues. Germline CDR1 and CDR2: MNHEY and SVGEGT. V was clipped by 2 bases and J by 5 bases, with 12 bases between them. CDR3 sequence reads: CASSYIKGRTEAFF. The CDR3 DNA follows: TGTGCCAGCAGTTACATAAAGGGGAGAACTGAAGCTTTCTTT.

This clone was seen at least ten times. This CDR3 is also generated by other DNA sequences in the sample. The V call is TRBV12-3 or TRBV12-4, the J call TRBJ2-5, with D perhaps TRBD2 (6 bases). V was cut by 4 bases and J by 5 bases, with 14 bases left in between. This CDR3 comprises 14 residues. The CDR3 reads CASSSGLALETQYF. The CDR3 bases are TGTGCCAGCAGTTCGGGGCTAGCGTTGGAGACCCAGTACTTC.

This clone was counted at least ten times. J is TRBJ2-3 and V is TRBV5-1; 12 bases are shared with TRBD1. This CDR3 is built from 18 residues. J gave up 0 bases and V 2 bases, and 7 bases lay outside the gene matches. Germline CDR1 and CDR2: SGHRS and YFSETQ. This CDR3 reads CASSLGTGGEVSTDTQYF. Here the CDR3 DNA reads TGCGCCAGCAGCTTAGGGACAGGGGGCGAAGTTAGCACAGATACGCAGTATTTT.

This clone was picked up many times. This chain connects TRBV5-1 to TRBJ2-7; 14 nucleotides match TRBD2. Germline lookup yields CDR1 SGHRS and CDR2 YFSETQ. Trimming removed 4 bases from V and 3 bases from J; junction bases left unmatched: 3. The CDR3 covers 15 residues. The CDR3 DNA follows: TGCGCCAGCAGCCAAGGGACTAGCGGGAGCTACGAGCAGTACTTC. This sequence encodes CASSQGTSGSYEQYF.

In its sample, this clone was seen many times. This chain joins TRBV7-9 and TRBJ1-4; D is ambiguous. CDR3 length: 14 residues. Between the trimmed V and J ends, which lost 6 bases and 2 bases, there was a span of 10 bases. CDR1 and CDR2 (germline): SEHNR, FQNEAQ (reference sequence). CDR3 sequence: CASSPVWTNEKLFF. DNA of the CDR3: TGTGCCAGCAGTCCCGTATGGACTAATGAAAAACTGTTTTTT.

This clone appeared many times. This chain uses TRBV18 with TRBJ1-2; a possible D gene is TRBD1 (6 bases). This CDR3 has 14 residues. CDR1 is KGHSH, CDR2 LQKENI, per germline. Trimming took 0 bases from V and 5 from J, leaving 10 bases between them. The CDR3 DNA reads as TGTGCCAGCTCACCACCCGGGACACCTTATGGCTACACCTTC. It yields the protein CASSPPGTPYGYTF.

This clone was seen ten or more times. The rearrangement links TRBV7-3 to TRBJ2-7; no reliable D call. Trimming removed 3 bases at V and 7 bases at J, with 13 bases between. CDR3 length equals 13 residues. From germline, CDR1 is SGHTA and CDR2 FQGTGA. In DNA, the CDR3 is TGTGCCAGCAGCTTTTCCCCCGGCCCTGAGCAGTACTTC. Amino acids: CASSFSPGPEQYF. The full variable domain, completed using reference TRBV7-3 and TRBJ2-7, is GAGVSQTPSNKVTEKGKYVELRCDPISGHTALYWYRQSLGQGPEFLIYFQGTGAADDSGLPNDRFFAVRPEGSVSTLKIQRTERGDSAVYLCASSFSPGPEQYFGPGTRLTVT.

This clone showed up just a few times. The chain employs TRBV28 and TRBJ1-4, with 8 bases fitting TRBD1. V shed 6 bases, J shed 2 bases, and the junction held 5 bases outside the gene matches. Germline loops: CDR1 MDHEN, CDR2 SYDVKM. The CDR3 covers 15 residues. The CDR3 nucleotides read TGTGCCAGCAGCTCGGACAGGGCGACTAATGAAAAACTGTTTTTT. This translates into CASSSDRATNEKLFF.

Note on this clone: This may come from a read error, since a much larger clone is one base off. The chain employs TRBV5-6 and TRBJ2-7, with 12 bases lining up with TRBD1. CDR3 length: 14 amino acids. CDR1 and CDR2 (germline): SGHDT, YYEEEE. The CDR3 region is CTSSPGTGGREQYF. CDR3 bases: TGTACCAGCAGCCCGGGGACAGGGGGCCGGGAGCAGTACTTC.

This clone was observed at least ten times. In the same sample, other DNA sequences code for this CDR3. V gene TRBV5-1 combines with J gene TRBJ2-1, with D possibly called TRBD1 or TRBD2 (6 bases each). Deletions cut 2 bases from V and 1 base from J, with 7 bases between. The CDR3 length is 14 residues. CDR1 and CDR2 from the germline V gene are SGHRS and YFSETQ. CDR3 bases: TGCGCCAGCAGCTTAGGGGGGTCCTACAATGAGCAGTTCTTC. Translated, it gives CASSLGGSYNEQFF.

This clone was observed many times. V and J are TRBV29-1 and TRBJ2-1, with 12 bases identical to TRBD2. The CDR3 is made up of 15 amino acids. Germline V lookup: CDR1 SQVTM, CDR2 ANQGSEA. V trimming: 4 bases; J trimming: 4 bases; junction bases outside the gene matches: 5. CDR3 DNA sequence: TGCAGCGTTGGGAGGCTAGCGGGAGGGTACAATGAGCAGTTCTTC. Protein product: CSVGRLAGGYNEQFF.

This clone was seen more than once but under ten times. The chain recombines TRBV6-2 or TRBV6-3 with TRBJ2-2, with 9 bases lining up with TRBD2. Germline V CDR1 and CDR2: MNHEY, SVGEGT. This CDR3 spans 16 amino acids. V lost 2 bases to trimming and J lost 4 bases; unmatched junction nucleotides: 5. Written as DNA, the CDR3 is TGTGCCAGCAGTTACGGCGGGGGGGATAGCACCGGGGAGCTGTTTTTT. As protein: CASSYGGGDSTGELFF.

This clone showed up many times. The CDR3 loop is CASSLDGGHQPQHF. DNA for the CDR3: TGCGCCAGCAGCTTGGATGGGGGGCATCAGCCCCAGCATTTT. J is TRBJ1-5 and V is TRBV5-1; TRBD1 is a possible D gene (6 bases). The CDR3 runs 14 residues. V lost 0 bases and J lost 5, with 9 bases in between. Germline V lookup: CDR1 SGHRS, CDR2 YFSETQ.

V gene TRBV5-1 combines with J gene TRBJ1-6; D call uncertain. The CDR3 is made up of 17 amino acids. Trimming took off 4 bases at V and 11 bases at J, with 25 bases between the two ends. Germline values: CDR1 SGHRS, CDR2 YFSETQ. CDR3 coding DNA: TGCGCCAGCAGCACCCAGCCAACATCCCCCTCCGGGACACCCCTCCACTTT. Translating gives CASSTQPTSPSGTPLHF.

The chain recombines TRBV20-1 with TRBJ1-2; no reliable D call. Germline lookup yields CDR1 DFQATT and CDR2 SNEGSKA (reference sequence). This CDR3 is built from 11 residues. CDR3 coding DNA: TGCAGGGGCCGTCATCTCCATGGCTACACCTTC. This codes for CRGRHLHGYTF.

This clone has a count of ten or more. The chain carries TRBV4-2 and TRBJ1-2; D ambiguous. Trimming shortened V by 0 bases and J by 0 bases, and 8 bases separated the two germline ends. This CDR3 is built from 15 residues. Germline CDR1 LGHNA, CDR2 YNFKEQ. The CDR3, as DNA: TGTGCCAGCAGCCAAGAGACCAATGCTAACTATGGCTACACCTTC. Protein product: CASSQETNANYGYTF.

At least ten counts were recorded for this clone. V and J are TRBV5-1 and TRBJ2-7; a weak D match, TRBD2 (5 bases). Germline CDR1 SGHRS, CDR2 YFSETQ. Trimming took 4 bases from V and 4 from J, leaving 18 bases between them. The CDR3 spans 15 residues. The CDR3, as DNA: TGCGCCAGCAGCCCACGGGGTCAACTCCGGTACGAGCAGTACTTC. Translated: CASSPRGQLRYEQYF.

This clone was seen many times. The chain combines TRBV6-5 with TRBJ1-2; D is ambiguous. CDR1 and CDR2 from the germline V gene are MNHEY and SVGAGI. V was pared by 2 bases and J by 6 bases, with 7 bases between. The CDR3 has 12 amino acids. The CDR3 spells CASSYGNDGYTF. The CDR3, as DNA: TGTGCCAGCAGTTACGGCAATGATGGCTACACCTTC.

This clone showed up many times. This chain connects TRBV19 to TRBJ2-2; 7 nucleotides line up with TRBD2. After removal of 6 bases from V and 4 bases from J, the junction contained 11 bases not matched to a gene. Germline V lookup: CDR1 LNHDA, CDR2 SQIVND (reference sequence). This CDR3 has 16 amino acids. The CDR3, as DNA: TGTGCCAGTAGCCCTCAGCGGGACTTTGGCACCGGGGAGCTGTTTTTT. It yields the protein CASSPQRDFGTGELFF.

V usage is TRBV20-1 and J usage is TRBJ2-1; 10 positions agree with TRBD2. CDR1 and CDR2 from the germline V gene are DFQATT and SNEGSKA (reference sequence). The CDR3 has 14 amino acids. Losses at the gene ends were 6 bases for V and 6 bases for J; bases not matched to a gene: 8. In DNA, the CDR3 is TGCAGTGCCTCACTAGCGGGGAGGGCCAATGAGCAGTTCTTC. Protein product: CSASLAGRANEQFF.

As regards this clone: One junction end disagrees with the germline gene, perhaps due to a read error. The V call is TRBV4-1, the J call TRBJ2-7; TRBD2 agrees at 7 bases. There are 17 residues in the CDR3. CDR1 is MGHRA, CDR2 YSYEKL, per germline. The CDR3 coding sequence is TGCGCCAGCATCCAAGATCGGGAGCGGGATGTACCCTACGAGCAGTACTTC. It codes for CASIQDRERDVPYEQYF.

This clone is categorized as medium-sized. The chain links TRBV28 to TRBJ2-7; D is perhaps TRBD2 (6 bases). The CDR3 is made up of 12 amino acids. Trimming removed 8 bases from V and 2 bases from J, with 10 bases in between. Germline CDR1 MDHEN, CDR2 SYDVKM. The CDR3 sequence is CASGAGPYEQYF. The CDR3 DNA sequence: TGTGCCAGCGGGGCGGGACCCTACGAGCAGTACTTC.

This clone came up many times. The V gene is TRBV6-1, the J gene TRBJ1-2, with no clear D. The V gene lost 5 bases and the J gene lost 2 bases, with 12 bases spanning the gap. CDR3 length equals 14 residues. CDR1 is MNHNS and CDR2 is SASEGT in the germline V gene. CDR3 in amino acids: CASSLDYSNYGYTF. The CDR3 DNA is TGTGCCAGCAGTTTGGACTATTCGAACTATGGCTACACCTTC.

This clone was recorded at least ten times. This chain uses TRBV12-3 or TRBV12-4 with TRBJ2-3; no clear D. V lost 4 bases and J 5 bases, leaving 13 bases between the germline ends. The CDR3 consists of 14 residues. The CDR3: CASSYQESRDTQYF. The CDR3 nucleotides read TGTGCCAGCAGTTACCAGGAGTCGAGAGATACGCAGTATTTT.